Listed below are T cell receptor beta chains from one sample, sequenced in a study of a mutant IDH1 vaccine in newly diagnosed glioma. No cognate antigen is known for these TCRs. The method was immunoSEQ multiplex PCR; TCRdb's version includes in-frame clones alone and lacks a portion of them. Of 84,000 or so clones listed, approximately 78% are singletons. Sequencing was performed on PBMCs, taken from a glioma patient whose treatment included an IDH1 peptide vaccine. The receptors stem from a man aged 35 to 55 with glioma. The CDR3 runs from the conserved cysteine through the conserved F or W. The D gene is left open where the match is weak. For some rows the clone size is stated as once, few or many, or as a class when expanded; others skip it.

j_gene	v_gene	d_gene	abundance	CDR3nt	CDR3aa
TRBJ1-1	TRBV30	NA	few	TGTGCCTGGAGTGCCGGACCGGGGAGGACGGGGTTCTTT	CAWSAGPGRTGFF
TRBJ2-2	TRBV27	TRBD2	once	TGTGCCAGCACCATACGACTAAGCGGGGGGGCTTTCACCGGGGAGCTGTTTTTT	CASTIRLSGGAFTGELFF
TRBJ2-2	TRBV9	TRBD1	NA	TGTGCCAGCAGACCAAACCCAGGGGGCGGTTTCACCGGGGAGCTGTTTTTT	CASRPNPGGGFTGELFF
TRBJ2-3	TRBV2	NA	NA	TGTGCCAGCAGTGAGGGGCTATACACAGATACGCAGTATTTT	CASSEGLYTDTQYF
TRBJ1-4	TRBV27	NA	NA	TGTGCCAGCAGTTCGTCAGGGACGAAGGAAGGAAAACTGTTTTTT	CASSSSGTKEGKLFF
TRBJ2-7	TRBV19	NA	NA	TGTGCCAGTAGTCTTCGGCAGGGTGGCTCCTACGAGCAGTACTTC	CASSLRQGGSYEQYF
TRBJ2-3	TRBV7-8	TRBD1	NA	TGTGCCAGTAACCCCCGGGGGACAGGGGTGGACACAGATACGCAGTATTTT	CASNPRGTGVDTDTQYF
TRBJ2-7	TRBV5-1	NA	NA	TGCGCCAGCAGCTCGGACCCAAGCTCCTACGAGCAGTACTTC	CASSSDPSSYEQYF
TRBJ2-5	TRBV6-5	TRBD1	NA	TGTGCCAGCAGTTTCCGGACAGGGGGAGAGACCCAGTACTTC	CASSFRTGGETQYF
TRBJ1-4	TRBV15	NA	NA	TGTGCCACCCGGGGGGTAAATGAAAAACTGTTTTTT	CATRGVNEKLFF
TRBJ1-1	TRBV7-9	TRBD1	NA	TGTGCCAGCAGCTTTCGGACAGGGGCTATGAACACTGAAGCTTTCTTT	CASSFRTGAMNTEAFF
TRBJ1-4	TRBV5-4	NA	NA	TGTGCCAGCAGCTTAGCTCTCGATGAAAAACTGTTTTTT	CASSLALDEKLFF
TRBJ1-4	TRBV11-2	TRBD1	NA	TGTGCCAGCAGCCACCTCTTGGGACAGGGGCGTGAAAAACTGTTTTTT	CASSHLLGQGREKLFF
TRBJ2-5	TRBV5-6	NA	NA	TGTGCCAGCACCATCGCTCGACGCCCTGAGACCCAGTACTTC	CASTIARRPETQYF
TRBJ2-7	TRBV6-5	TRBD2	NA	TGTGCCAGCAGTTCTCGCCGGGGGGACTACGAGCAGTACTTC	CASSSRRGDYEQYF
TRBJ2-1	TRBV4-1	NA	few	TGCGCCAGCAGCCACGGGACTGCTTATACTTACAATGAGCAGTTCTTC	CASSHGTAYTYNEQFF
TRBJ1-4	TRBV30	NA	NA	TGTTATCATCTCGCAACTAATGAAAAACTGTTTTTT	CYHLATNEKLFF